What follows are 23 T cell receptor beta chains derived from one specimen sequenced in a study of CD8 T cells in Susac syndrome. Reverse transcription of about 0.45 to 1 ug RNA was carried out with random hexamers. TCRdb re-analysed the immunoSEQ multiplex PCR reads in MiXCR, keeping a single row per CDR3 protein. The repertoire has more than 65,000 distinct CDR3 sequences, around 95% of them found once; the top ten carry 0.46%. Sequenced: CD8+ T cells from PBMCs. The receptors derive from a human donor with Susac syndrome.

J is TRBJ2-2 and V is TRBV7-2, with 9 bases fitting TRBD2. The CDR3 extends over 14 amino acids. V was pared by 8 bases and J by 7 bases, with 8 bases of the junction left unmatched. The germline gives CDR1 SGHTA, CDR2 FQGNSA. The CDR3 DNA reads TGTGCCAGCGGAGGACTAGCGTTTGGCGGGGAGCTGTTTTTT. This sequence encodes CASGGLAFGGELFF.

The chain links TRBV15 to TRBJ2-1; 9 bases match TRBD2. The CDR3 extends over 13 amino acids. After removal of 4 bases from V and 9 bases from J, the junction contained 4 bases not matched to a gene. In germline, CDR1 is LNHNV, CDR2 YYDKDF (reference sequence). CDR3 region: CATSMGLAFEQFF. CDR3 bases: TGTGCCACCAGCATGGGACTAGCATTTGAGCAGTTCTTC.

This clonotype was seen a single time. The chain recombines TRBV20-1 with TRBJ1-1; D not certain. The CDR3 covers 14 residues. Looked up from germline, CDR1 is DFQATT and CDR2 is SNEGSKA (reference sequence). CDR3 DNA: TGCATCACAAGAACCCCCGATGCGAACACTGAAGCTTTCTTT. Residues: CITRTPDANTEAFF.

This clonotype was seen only once. The chain carries TRBV7-9 and TRBJ2-3; D is unresolved. The germline V and J ends were trimmed by 5 bases and 1 base, with 13 bases remaining between them. The CDR3 loop spans 15 amino acids. Germline values: CDR1 SEHNR, CDR2 FQNEAQ (reference sequence). CDR3: CASSPPTLGTDTQYF. CDR3 bases: TGTGCCAGCAGCCCCCCGACCTTGGGCACAGATACGCAGTATTTT.

There are a few counts of this clonotype. The chain couples TRBV12-3 or TRBV12-4 to TRBJ2-7, with D possibly being TRBD1 (6 bases). The CDR3 extends over 12 amino acids. V gave up 5 bases and J gave up 6 bases, with 11 bases separating them. The CDR3 spells CASSHQGSEQYF. The CDR3 region has the DNA TGTGCCAGCAGTCATCAGGGGAGCGAGCAGTACTTC.

This chain connects TRBV18 to TRBJ2-3; possible D gene TRBD1, 6 bases. CDR1 KGHSH and CDR2 LQKENI come from the germline V gene. V lost 3 bases to trimming and J lost 4 bases, with 8 bases between them. The CDR3 spans 13 residues. CDR3 in amino acids: CASSPDRPDTQYF. The CDR3 bases are TGTGCCAGCTCACCGGACAGACCAGATACGCAGTATTTT.

V is TRBV12-5 and J is TRBJ2-5, with 16 positions matching TRBD2. Trimming removed 7 bases from V and 5 bases from J; junction bases left unmatched: 16. Germline V lookup: CDR1 LGHNT, CDR2 FRNRAP. This CDR3 region has 19 residues. The CDR3 is CASVENSGTSGRARETQYF. The CDR3 region has the DNA TGTGCTAGTGTCGAGAACTCAGGGACTAGCGGGAGGGCCCGGGAGACCCAGTACTTC.

The V and J genes are TRBV7-8 and TRBJ2-7; D perhaps matches TRBD2 (6 bases). This CDR3 has 13 amino acids. Germline assignment: CDR1 SGHVS and CDR2 FQNEAQ. Trimming removed 8 bases at V and 0 bases at J, with 11 bases between. DNA for the CDR3: TGTGCCAGCGGAGGAGGGGACTCCTACGAGCAGTACTTC. It encodes CASGGGDSYEQYF.

This chain links TRBV29-1 with TRBJ2-5; the D gene is possibly TRBD1 (5 bases). Trimming left V 3 bases short and J 4 bases short, with 12 bases between. The CDR3 spans 13 residues. Looked up from germline, CDR1 is SQVTM and CDR2 is ANQGSEA. The CDR3 region is CSVDQGSAETQYF. The CDR3 coding sequence is TGCAGCGTTGATCAGGGTTCGGCAGAGACCCAGTACTTC.

The CDR3 reads CASSDSSGRATDTQYF. In DNA, the CDR3 is TGTGCCAGCAGTGACTCGAGCGGGAGGGCCACAGATACGCAGTATTTT. This sequence joins TRBV6-4 and TRBJ2-3; 10 bases align to TRBD2. The V gene end was trimmed by 0 bases and the J gene end by 2 bases; junction bases not matched to a gene: 2. The germline V gene encodes CDR1 MRHNA and CDR2 SNTAGT. This CDR3 comprises 16 residues.

The genes are TRBV19 and TRBJ2-1, with D perhaps TRBD2 (5 bases). The V end lost 5 bases, the J end lost 1 base, and 15 bases lay between the germline ends. Germline lookup yields CDR1 LNHDA and CDR2 SQIVND (reference sequence). The CDR3 is 16 amino acids. The CDR3 DNA reads as TGTGCCAGTAGTTTGGGGAGTATGGGTTCCTACAATGAGCAGTTCTTC. Residues: CASSLGSMGSYNEQFF.

The gene calls are TRBV29-1 and TRBJ1-1; tentatively, D is TRBD1 (6 bases). Germline CDR1 and CDR2: SQVTM and ANQGSEA. This CDR3 spans 12 amino acids. V lost 6 bases to trimming and J lost 12 bases, with 20 bases between them. CDR3 sequence reads: CSVLQRDTASFF. The DNA of the CDR3 is TGCAGCGTACTCCAGCGGGACACCGCCTCTTTCTTT.

The rearrangement links TRBV20-1 to TRBJ2-5; D gene unclear. Trimming removed 3 bases from V and 4 bases from J, with 12 bases in between. The germline V gene has CDR1 DFQATT and CDR2 SNEGSKA (reference sequence). The CDR3 loop spans 13 amino acids. The chain's CDR3 is CSASWQPVETQYF. The CDR3 DNA reads TGCAGTGCTAGTTGGCAGCCGGTAGAGACCCAGTACTTC.

The chain couples TRBV30 to TRBJ2-1; D gene uncertain. This CDR3 region has 11 residues. Germline lookup yields CDR1 GTSNPN and CDR2 SVGIG (reference sequence). The ends were cut back, 1 base at V and 7 bases at J, with 5 bases in the middle. The CDR3 DNA sequence: TGTGCCTGGAGTGAAGGTAATGAGCAGTTCTTC. Translating it yields CAWSEGNEQFF.

This clonotype was detected once. CDR3 region: CSAREGGNSYEQYF. The CDR3 DNA sequence: TGCAGTGCCAGGGAGGGAGGCAACTCCTACGAGCAGTACTTC. The chain joins TRBV20-1 to TRBJ2-7; 7 bases fit TRBD2. V dropped 6 bases and J dropped 0; count of bases not matched to a gene: 8. Germline CDR1 reads DFQATT; CDR2 reads SNEGSKA (reference sequence). The CDR3 contains 14 residues.

This rearrangement joins TRBV13 to TRBJ2-5; D perhaps matches TRBD1 (6 bases). Per germline, CDR1 PRHDT and CDR2 FYEKMQ (reference sequence). V lost 0 bases to trimming and J lost 3 bases, with 17 bases between them. This CDR3 comprises 17 residues. The CDR3 region is CASSLGGGSVEEETQYF. The CDR3 coding sequence is TGTGCCAGCAGCTTAGGAGGGGGTAGCGTCGAGGAAGAGACCCAGTACTTC. Full variable domain (outside the CDR3, taken from reference TRBV13 and TRBJ2-5): AAGVIQSPRHLIKEKRETATLKCYPIPRHDTVYWYQQGPGQDPQFLISFYEKMQSDKGSIPDRFSAQQFSDYHSELNMSSLELGDSALYFCASSLGGGSVEEETQYFGPGTRLLVL.

The chain employs TRBV9 and TRBJ1-1; D unclear. Per the germline V gene, CDR1 is SGDLS and CDR2 is YYNGEE. The CDR3 has 12 amino acids. Between the trimmed V and J ends, which lost 7 bases and 4 bases, there was a span of 11 bases. CDR3 region: CASGLGFTEAFF. The CDR3 DNA sequence: TGTGCCAGCGGGTTGGGTTTCACTGAAGCTTTCTTT. The complete variable domain, with remaining parts taken from reference TRBV9 and TRBJ1-1, reads DSGVTQTPKHLITATGQRVTLRCSPRSGDLSVYWYQQSLDQGLQFLIQYYNGEERAKGNILERFSAQQFPDLHSELNLSSLELGDSALYFCASGLGFTEAFFGQGTRLTVV.

Written as DNA, the CDR3 is TGTGCCAGCAGCGTTGGGTCAGCCTATGGCTACACCTTC. Protein product: CASSVGSAYGYTF. The V call is TRBV9, the J call TRBJ1-2, with D uncertain. The germline V gene encodes CDR1 SGDLS and CDR2 YYNGEE. Trimming cost V 2 bases and J 4 bases, with 9 bases left between them. This CDR3 region has 13 residues.

The gene calls are TRBV6-2 or TRBV6-3 and TRBJ2-7; no clear D gene. Per the germline V gene, CDR1 is MNHEY and CDR2 is SVGEGT. Trimming cost V 0 bases and J 6 bases, with 9 bases left between them. The CDR3 is 13 amino acids. CDR3 DNA sequence: TGTGCCAGCAGTTACTCGGCAAGTGTCGAGCAGTACTTC. This encodes CASSYSASVEQYF.

This chain uses TRBV27 with TRBJ2-2; D is perhaps TRBD2 (5 bases). This CDR3 contains 13 residues. CDR1 MNHEY and CDR2 SMNVEV come from the germline V gene (reference sequence). Trimming shortened V by 5 bases and J by 15 bases, and 19 bases separated the two germline ends. CDR3 DNA: TGTGCCAGCAGTCTCCTCTGGTATAGCGAGTTGTTTTTT. This codes for CASSLLWYSELFF.

CDR3 amino acids: CASSWGDGPYEQYF. The CDR3 bases are TGTGCCAGCAGCTGGGGGGACGGACCCTACGAGCAGTACTTC. The chain uses TRBV5-6 and TRBJ2-7, with D tentatively TRBD2 (6 bases). Trimming pared 3 bases from V and 2 bases from J, leaving 12 bases between. This CDR3 contains 14 residues. CDR1 SGHDT and CDR2 YYEEEE come from the germline V gene.

The chain employs TRBV30 and TRBJ2-1, with a possible D match to TRBD2 (6 bases). The CDR3 is made up of 14 amino acids. V was trimmed by 2 bases and J by 5 bases, leaving 13 bases between them. Germline values: CDR1 GTSNPN, CDR2 SVGIG (reference sequence). In DNA form, the CDR3 reads TGTGCCTGGAGTTCGTGGGAGGAACACAATGAGCAGTTCTTC. This codes for CAWSSWEEHNEQFF.

This clonotype showed up just once. The genes are TRBV5-1 and TRBJ2-1; D possibly corresponds to TRBD2 (5 bases). The germline V gene has CDR1 SGHRS and CDR2 YFSETQ. This CDR3 is built from 13 residues. Trimming removed 3 bases at V and 7 bases at J, with 11 bases between. The CDR3 spells CASSYRRQNEQFF. The CDR3 nucleotides read TGCGCCAGCAGCTATCGGAGGCAGAATGAGCAGTTCTTC.